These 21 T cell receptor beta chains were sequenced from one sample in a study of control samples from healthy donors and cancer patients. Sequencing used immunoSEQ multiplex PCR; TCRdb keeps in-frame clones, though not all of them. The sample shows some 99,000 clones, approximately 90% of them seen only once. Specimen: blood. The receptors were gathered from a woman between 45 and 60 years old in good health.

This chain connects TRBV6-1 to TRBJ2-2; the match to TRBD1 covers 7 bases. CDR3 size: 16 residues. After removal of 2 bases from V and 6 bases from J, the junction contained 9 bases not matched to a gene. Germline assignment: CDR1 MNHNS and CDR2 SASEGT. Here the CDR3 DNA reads TGTGCCAGCAGTGAACGGGCGAGAGGGGGCGCCGGGGAGCTGTTTTTT. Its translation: CASSERARGGAGELFF.

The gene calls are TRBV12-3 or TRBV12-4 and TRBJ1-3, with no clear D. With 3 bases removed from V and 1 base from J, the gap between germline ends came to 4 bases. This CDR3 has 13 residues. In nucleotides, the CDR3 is TGTGCCAGCAGTTTTTCGTCTGGAAACACCATATATTTT. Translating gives CASSFSSGNTIYF.

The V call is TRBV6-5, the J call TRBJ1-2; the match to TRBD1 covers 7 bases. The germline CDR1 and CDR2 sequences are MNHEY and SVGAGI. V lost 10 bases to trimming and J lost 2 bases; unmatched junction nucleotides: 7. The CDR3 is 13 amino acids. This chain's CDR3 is CANARQGNYGYTF. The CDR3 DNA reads TGTGCCAACGCACGACAGGGAAACTATGGCTACACCTTC.

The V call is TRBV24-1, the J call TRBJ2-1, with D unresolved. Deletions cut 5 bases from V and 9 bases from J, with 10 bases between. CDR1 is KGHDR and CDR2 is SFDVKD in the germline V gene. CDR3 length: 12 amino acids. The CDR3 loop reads CATSGEVGEQFF. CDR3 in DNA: TGTGCCACCAGTGGCGAGGTTGGTGAGCAGTTCTTC.

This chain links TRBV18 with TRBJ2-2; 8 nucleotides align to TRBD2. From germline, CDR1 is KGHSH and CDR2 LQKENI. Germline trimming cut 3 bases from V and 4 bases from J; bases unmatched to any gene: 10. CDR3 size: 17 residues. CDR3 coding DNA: TGTGCCAGCTCACCTCGGGGGGGGCTCCTCGCCACCGGGGAGCTGTTTTTT. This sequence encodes CASSPRGGLLATGELFF.

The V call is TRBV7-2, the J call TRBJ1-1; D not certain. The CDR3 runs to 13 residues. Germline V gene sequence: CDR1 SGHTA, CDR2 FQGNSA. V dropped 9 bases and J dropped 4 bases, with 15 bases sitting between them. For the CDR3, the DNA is TGTGCCAGTAGAGCTACCGTGAGCACTGAAGCTTTCTTT. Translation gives CASRATVSTEAFF. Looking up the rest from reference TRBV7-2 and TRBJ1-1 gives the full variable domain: GAGVSQSPSNKVTEKGKDVELRCDPISGHTALYWYRQSLGQGLEFLIYFQGNSAPDKSGLPSDRFSAERTGGSVSTLTIQRTQQEDSAVYLCASRATVSTEAFFGQGTRLTVV.

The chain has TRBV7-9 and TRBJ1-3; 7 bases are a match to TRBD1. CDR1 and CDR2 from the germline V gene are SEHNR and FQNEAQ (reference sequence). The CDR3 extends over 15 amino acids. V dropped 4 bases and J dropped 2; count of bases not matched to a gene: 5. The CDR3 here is CASSSMQGAGNTIYF. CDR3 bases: TGTGCCAGCAGCTCGATGCAGGGGGCTGGAAACACCATATATTTT.

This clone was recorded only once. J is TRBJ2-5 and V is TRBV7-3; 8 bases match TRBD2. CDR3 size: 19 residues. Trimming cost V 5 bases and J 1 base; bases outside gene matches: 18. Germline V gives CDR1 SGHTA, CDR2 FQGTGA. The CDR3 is CASSRSGGRTSRLQETQYF. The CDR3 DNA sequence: TGTGCCAGCAGCCGAAGCGGGGGACGGACTAGCAGGCTCCAAGAGACCCAGTACTTC.

CDR3: CASRPGQGAYEQYF. The CDR3 DNA reads as TGCGCCAGCAGACCGGGACAGGGAGCCTACGAGCAGTACTTC. The V call is TRBV5-1, the J call TRBJ2-7, with 9 bases aligning to TRBD1. In germline, CDR1 is SGHRS, CDR2 YFSETQ. V lost 5 bases and J lost 2; bases outside the gene matches: 5. This CDR3 is built from 14 residues.

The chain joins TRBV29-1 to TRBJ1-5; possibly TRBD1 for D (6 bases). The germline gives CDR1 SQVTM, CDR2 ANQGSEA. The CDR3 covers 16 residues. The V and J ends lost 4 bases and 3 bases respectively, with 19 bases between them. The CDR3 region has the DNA TGCAGCGTTGTCCTCGCGCCGGGGGCCCTCAATCAGCCCCAGCATTTT. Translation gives CSVVLAPGALNQPQHF.

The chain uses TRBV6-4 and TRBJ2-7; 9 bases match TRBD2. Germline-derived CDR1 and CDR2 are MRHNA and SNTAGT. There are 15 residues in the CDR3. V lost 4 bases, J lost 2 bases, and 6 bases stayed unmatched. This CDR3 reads CASSVEAGGTYEQYF. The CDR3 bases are TGTGCCAGCAGTGTGGAAGCGGGGGGAACCTACGAGCAGTACTTC.

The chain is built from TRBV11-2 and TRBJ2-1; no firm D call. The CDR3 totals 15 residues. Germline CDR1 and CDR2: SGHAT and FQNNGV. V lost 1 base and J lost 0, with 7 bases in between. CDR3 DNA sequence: TGTGCCAGCAGCTTAGCAGGAACCTCCTACAATGAGCAGTTCTTC. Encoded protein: CASSLAGTSYNEQFF.

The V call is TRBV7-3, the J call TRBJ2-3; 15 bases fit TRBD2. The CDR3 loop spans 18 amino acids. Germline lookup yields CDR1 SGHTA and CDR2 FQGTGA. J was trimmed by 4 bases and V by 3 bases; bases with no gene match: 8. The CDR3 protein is CASSFGKGLAGGPDTQYF. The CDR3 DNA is TGTGCCAGCAGCTTCGGAAAAGGACTAGCGGGAGGGCCAGATACGCAGTATTTT.

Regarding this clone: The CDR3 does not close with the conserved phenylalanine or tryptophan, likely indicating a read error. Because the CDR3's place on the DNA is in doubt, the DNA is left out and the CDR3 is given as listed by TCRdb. The CDR3 sequence: CASSLGPGQGNTQYFGPGTG. The rearrangement uses TRBV5-5 and TRBJ2-3; the tabulated D call, TRBD1, remains unverified against the DNA. Germline-derived CDR1 and CDR2 are SGHKS and YYEKEE (reference sequence). Counting both end residues, the CDR3 totals 20 amino acids.

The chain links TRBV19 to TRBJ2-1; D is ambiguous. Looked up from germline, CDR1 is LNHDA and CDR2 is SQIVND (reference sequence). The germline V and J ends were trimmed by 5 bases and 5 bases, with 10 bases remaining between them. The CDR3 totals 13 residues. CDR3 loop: CASSSWANNEQFF. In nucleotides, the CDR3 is TGTGCCAGTAGTTCATGGGCTAACAATGAGCAGTTCTTC.

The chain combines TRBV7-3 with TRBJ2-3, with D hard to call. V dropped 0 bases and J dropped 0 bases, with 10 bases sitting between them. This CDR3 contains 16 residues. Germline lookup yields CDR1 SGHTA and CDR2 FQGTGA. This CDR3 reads CASSLTGTSSTDTQYF. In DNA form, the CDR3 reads TGTGCCAGCAGCTTAACGGGCACATCTAGCACAGATACGCAGTATTTT.

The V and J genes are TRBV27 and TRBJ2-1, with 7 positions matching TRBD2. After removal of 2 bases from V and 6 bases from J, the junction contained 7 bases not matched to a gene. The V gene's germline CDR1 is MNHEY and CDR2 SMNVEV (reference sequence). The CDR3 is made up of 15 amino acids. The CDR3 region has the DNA TGTGCCAGCAGTTTAGTTGGCGGGAGTATCAATGAGCAGTTCTTC. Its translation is CASSLVGGSINEQFF.

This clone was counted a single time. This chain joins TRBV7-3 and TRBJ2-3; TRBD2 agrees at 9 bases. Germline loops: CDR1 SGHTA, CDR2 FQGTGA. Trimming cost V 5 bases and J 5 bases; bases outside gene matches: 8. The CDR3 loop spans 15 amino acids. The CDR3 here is CASSPGLATGDTQYF. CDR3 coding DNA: TGTGCCAGCAGCCCGGGACTAGCTACGGGAGATACGCAGTATTTT.

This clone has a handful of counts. Written as DNA, the CDR3 is TGTGCCAGCAGCCGCGACAGATCTTCACCCCTCCACTTT. Encoded protein: CASSRDRSSPLHF. This chain connects TRBV3-1 (or the pseudogene TRBV3-2) to TRBJ1-6; perhaps TRBD1 as D (5 bases). The CDR3 has 13 amino acids. In germline, CDR1 is LGHDT, CDR2 YNNKEL (reference sequence). Trimming removed 4 bases at V and 9 bases at J, with 10 bases between.

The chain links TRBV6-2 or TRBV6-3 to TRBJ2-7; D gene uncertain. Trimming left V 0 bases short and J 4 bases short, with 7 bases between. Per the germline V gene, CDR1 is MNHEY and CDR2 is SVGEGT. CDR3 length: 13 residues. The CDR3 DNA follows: TGTGCCAGCAGTTACTCGAACGTTTACGAGCAGTACGTC. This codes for CASSYSNVYEQYV.

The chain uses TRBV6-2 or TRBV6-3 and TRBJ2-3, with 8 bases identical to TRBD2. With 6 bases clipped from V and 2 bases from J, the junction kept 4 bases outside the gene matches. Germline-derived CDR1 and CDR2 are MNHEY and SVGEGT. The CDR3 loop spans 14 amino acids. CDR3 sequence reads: CASSNSGATDTQYF. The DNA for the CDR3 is TGTGCCAGCAGCAATAGCGGGGCCACAGATACGCAGTATTTT.